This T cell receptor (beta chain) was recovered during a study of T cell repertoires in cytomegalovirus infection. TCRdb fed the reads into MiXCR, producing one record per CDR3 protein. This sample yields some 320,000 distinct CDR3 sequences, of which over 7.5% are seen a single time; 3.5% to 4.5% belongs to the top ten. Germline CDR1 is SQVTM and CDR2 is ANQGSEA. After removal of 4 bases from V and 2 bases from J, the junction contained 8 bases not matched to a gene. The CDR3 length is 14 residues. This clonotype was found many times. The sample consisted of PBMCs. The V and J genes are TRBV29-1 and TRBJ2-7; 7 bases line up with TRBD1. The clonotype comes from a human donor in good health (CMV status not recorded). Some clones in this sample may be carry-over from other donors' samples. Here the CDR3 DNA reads TGCAGCGTTGCCCCCAACGACAGGGCCTACGAGCAGTACTTC. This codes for CSVAPNDRAYEQYF.